The 25 T cell receptor beta chains reported below all come from one sample, sequenced in a study of blood T cell repertoires in COVID-19. The protocol was immunoSEQ multiplex PCR, while the TCRdb copy is restricted to in-frame clones and leaves out a portion. This table holds more than 300,000 clones, approximately 90% found once. Sequencing was performed on PBMCs or T cells enriched from blood (not recorded which). Source of these receptors: a woman aged 25-40 years who had recovered from COVID-19.

This chain uses TRBV19 with TRBJ2-1; TRBD1 aligns across 8 bases. After removal of 6 bases from V and 0 bases from J, the junction contained 16 bases not matched to a gene. The CDR3 has 19 amino acids. Germline V lookup: CDR1 LNHDA, CDR2 SQIVND (reference sequence). The chain's CDR3 is CASSHGQGTGRSSYNEQFF. CDR3 DNA sequence: TGTGCCAGTAGCCACGGGCAGGGGACAGGACGGAGCTCCTACAATGAGCAGTTCTTC.

The rearrangement uses TRBV5-5 and TRBJ2-3, with 8 bases that match TRBD1. Germline V gene lookup returns CDR1 SGHKS and CDR2 YYEKEE (reference sequence). The CDR3 has 17 amino acids. V was pared by 5 bases and J by 1 base, with 12 bases of the junction left unmatched. The CDR3 DNA sequence: TGTGCCAGCAGTTCTACTGGACAGGGTCCGGGCACAGATACGCAGTATTTT. It specifies CASSSTGQGPGTDTQYF.

The chain is built from TRBV19 and TRBJ1-1, with 9 positions matching TRBD1. The V and J ends lost 9 bases and 4 bases, in that order; junction bases with no gene match: 9. The CDR3 runs to 14 residues. Germline V gene lookup returns CDR1 LNHDA and CDR2 SQIVND (reference sequence). The DNA for the CDR3 is TGTGCCAGCGACCCCGGGACAGGGCTCACTGAAGCTTTCTTT. Translated, it gives CASDPGTGLTEAFF.

The chain is built from TRBV5-1 and TRBJ1-6; D is undetermined. CDR1 and CDR2 from the germline V gene are SGHRS and YFSETQ. This CDR3 is built from 13 residues. Trimming took 0 bases from V and 10 from J, leaving 8 bases between them. This chain's CDR3 is CASSLGELSPLHF. As DNA, the CDR3 is TGCGCCAGCAGCTTGGGAGAACTCTCACCCCTCCACTTT.

The rearrangement links TRBV2 to TRBJ1-1; weak D call: TRBD1 (5 bases). The V gene's germline CDR1 is SNHLY and CDR2 FYNNEI. This CDR3 comprises 15 residues. The V and J ends lost 0 bases and 5 bases respectively, with 13 bases between them. This CDR3 reads CASSEASRGGTEAFF. The CDR3 DNA sequence: TGTGCCAGCAGTGAAGCAAGTAGGGGAGGGACTGAAGCTTTCTTT.

V is TRBV7-8 and J is TRBJ2-7, with D possibly TRBD1 on 5 matching bases. Trimming removed 1 base at V and 6 bases at J, with 16 bases between. Germline CDR1 reads SGHVS; CDR2 reads FQNEAQ. The CDR3 runs 15 residues. The CDR3 reads CASSLVTVRVTEQYF. CDR3 nucleotides: TGTGCCAGCAGCTTAGTGACGGTCAGGGTAACCGAGCAGTACTTC.

This sequence joins TRBV9 and TRBJ2-1; 10 bases align to TRBD2. The junction had 3 bases not matched to a gene; V was cut back by 0 bases and J by 0 bases. Germline loops: CDR1 SGDLS, CDR2 YYNGEE. The CDR3 has 17 residues. The CDR3 DNA sequence: TGTGCCAGCAGCGTAGGCAGCGGGGGGGTCTCCTACAATGAGCAGTTCTTC. This translates into CASSVGSGGVSYNEQFF.

The J gene is TRBJ1-5, the V gene TRBV10-2; no definite D call. V lost 3 bases to trimming and J lost 4 bases, with 10 bases between them. This CDR3 is 14 amino acids long. The V gene's germline CDR1 is WSHSY and CDR2 SAAADI. Here the CDR3 reads CASSEGVSNQPQHF. The CDR3, as DNA: TGCGCCAGCAGTGAAGGAGTCAGTAATCAGCCCCAGCATTTT.

The chain links TRBV9 to TRBJ1-1; D is undetermined. Trimming shortened V by 0 bases and J by 1 base, and 10 bases separated the two germline ends. The length of the CDR3 is 15 residues. The germline V gene encodes CDR1 SGDLS and CDR2 YYNGEE. CDR3 in amino acids: CASSVAGGRNTEAFF. CDR3 bases: TGTGCCAGCAGCGTAGCAGGAGGCCGGAACACTGAAGCTTTCTTT. Full variable domain (outside the CDR3, taken from reference TRBV9 and TRBJ1-1): DSGVTQTPKHLITATGQRVTLRCSPRSGDLSVYWYQQSLDQGLQFLIQYYNGEERAKGNILERFSAQQFPDLHSELNLSSLELGDSALYFCASSVAGGRNTEAFFGQGTRLTVV.

The gene calls are TRBV27 and TRBJ1-5; D is unclear. With 6 bases removed from V and 6 bases from J, the gap between germline ends came to 12 bases. Germline loops: CDR1 MNHEY, CDR2 SMNVEV (reference sequence). The CDR3 totals 13 residues. CDR3 in amino acids: CASSTQRGQPQHF. CDR3 sequence (DNA): TGTGCCAGCAGCACACAACGGGGTCAGCCCCAGCATTTT.

The rearrangement links TRBV7-9 to TRBJ2-7; weak D call: TRBD2 (6 bases). This CDR3 region has 17 residues. Germline V lookup: CDR1 SEHNR, CDR2 FQNEAQ (reference sequence). V dropped 5 bases and J dropped 3 bases, with 23 bases sitting between them. The CDR3 sequence is CASSPKPREIANYEQYF. The CDR3 DNA is TGTGCCAGCAGCCCAAAGCCCCGGGAGATCGCAAACTACGAGCAGTACTTC.

The chain employs TRBV7-2 and TRBJ1-6; D is possibly TRBD1 (5 bases). From germline, CDR1 is SGHTA and CDR2 FQGNSA. Deletions cut 8 bases from V and 6 bases from J, with 11 bases between. The CDR3 is 13 residues long. CDR3 in amino acids: CASGSQGNSPLHF. The CDR3 coding sequence is TGTGCCAGCGGGTCTCAGGGTAATTCACCCCTCCACTTT.

The chain carries TRBV7-9 and TRBJ2-1; 8 bases align to TRBD1. The CDR3 contains 15 residues. The J segment lost 8 bases and the V segment lost 6 bases, leaving 12 bases of the junction unmatched. The germline gives CDR1 SEHNR, CDR2 FQNEAQ (reference sequence). CDR3 in amino acids: CASRPGTGGYDEQFF. CDR3 nucleotides: TGTGCCAGCAGACCCGGGACAGGAGGGTACGATGAGCAGTTCTTC.

The chain carries TRBV5-6 and TRBJ1-1; D uncertain. Trimming left V 4 bases short and J 1 base short, with 8 bases between. The CDR3 has 13 residues. CDR1 SGHDT and CDR2 YYEEEE come from the germline V gene. The CDR3 is CASSHPGNTEAFF. The DNA of the CDR3 is TGTGCCAGCAGCCACCCAGGGAACACTGAAGCTTTCTTT.

The J gene is TRBJ2-1, the V gene TRBV7-8; D is possibly TRBD1 (6 bases). The germline V gene has CDR1 SGHVS and CDR2 FQNEAQ. V was shortened by 4 bases and J by 4 bases, with 14 bases between the two germline ends. CDR3 length equals 15 residues. The CDR3 DNA reads TGTGCCAGCAGCTCGACAGGTATAGCATACAATGAGCAGTTCTTC. Its translation: CASSSTGIAYNEQFF.

The CDR3 bases are TGTGCCTGGAGTGTATTGGGACAGGGTACTGAAGCTTTCTTT. As protein: CAWSVLGQGTEAFF. The rearrangement joins TRBV30 to TRBJ1-1; 9 bases match TRBD1. CDR3 length: 14 amino acids. After removal of 0 bases from V and 5 bases from J, the junction contained 4 bases not matched to a gene. The germline gives CDR1 GTSNPN, CDR2 SVGIG (reference sequence).

The chain recombines TRBV19 with TRBJ2-3, with 13 bases identical to TRBD2. Trimming took 4 bases from V and 4 from J; bases not matched to a gene: 5. Germline V CDR1 and CDR2: LNHDA, SQIVND (reference sequence). CDR3 length: 16 amino acids. The CDR3 nucleotides are TGTGCCAGTAGTAAGGGGACTAGCGGGGCCGCAGATACGCAGTATTTT. Amino acid sequence: CASSKGTSGAADTQYF.

The J gene is TRBJ2-5, the V gene TRBV19, with 8 bases identical to TRBD2. CDR1 is LNHDA and CDR2 is SQIVND in the germline V gene (reference sequence). After removal of 3 bases from V and 4 bases from J, the junction contained 7 bases not matched to a gene. The CDR3 runs to 15 residues. The CDR3 DNA is TGTGCCAGTAGTATCGGGGGGGCCGAGGGAGAGACCCAGTACTTC. Amino acids: CASSIGGAEGETQYF.

V and J are TRBV12-3 or TRBV12-4 and TRBJ2-7; D remains unclear. The CDR3 sequence is 12 residues long. V lost 2 bases and J lost 1, with 3 bases in between. The CDR3 DNA reads TGTGCCAGCAGTTTACGGTCCTACGAGCAGTACTTC. Residues: CASSLRSYEQYF.

The CDR3 DNA reads TGTGCCAGCAGTGGGACCTATGGGACAGGGCGAAGGGGGGAGCTGTTTTTT. Residues: CASSGTYGTGRRGELFF. The chain combines TRBV6-1 with TRBJ2-2; 9 bases fit TRBD1. CDR3 length: 17 residues. CDR1 and CDR2 from the germline V gene are MNHNS and SASEGT. The trim removed 4 bases at V and 8 bases at J, leaving 14 bases unmatched.

The V gene is TRBV19, the J gene TRBJ1-5, with D possibly being TRBD1 (5 bases). CDR1 is LNHDA and CDR2 is SQIVND in the germline V gene (reference sequence). The CDR3 is 15 amino acids. Trimming removed 1 base at V and 3 bases at J, with 10 bases between. CDR3 in DNA: TGTGCCAGTAGTATAGGGGGGGGACCCAATCAGCCCCAGCATTTT. It codes for CASSIGGGPNQPQHF.

This sequence joins TRBV6-1 and TRBJ2-3; possibly TRBD2 for D (6 bases). The V gene's germline CDR1 is MNHNS and CDR2 SASEGT. V shed 2 bases and J shed 4 bases, with 16 bases lying between them. This CDR3 is 16 amino acids long. CDR3 nucleotide sequence: TGTGCCAGCAGTGAACGGGGGATACTAGGCCCAGATACGCAGTATTTT. Protein: CASSERGILGPDTQYF.

The chain joins TRBV12-3 or TRBV12-4 to TRBJ1-2, with 7 bases that match TRBD1. The ends lost 6 bases at V and 8 bases at J; junction bases unmatched: 6. CDR3 length: 12 amino acids. The CDR3 region is CASREGASGYTF. In DNA, the CDR3 is TGTGCCAGCAGAGAGGGGGCATCCGGCTACACCTTC.

This clone turned up a few times. The rearrangement joins TRBV25-1 to TRBJ1-2; 9 nucleotides align to TRBD1. This CDR3 has 13 amino acids. With 6 bases clipped from V and 5 bases from J, the junction kept 4 bases outside the gene matches. CDR1 is MGHDK, CDR2 SYGVNS, per germline. The CDR3 here is CASSLGTGYGYTF. DNA for the CDR3: TGTGCCAGCAGCCTTGGGACAGGGTATGGCTACACCTTC.

This clone showed up just a few times. CDR3 sequence (DNA): TGCAGCGTTGCTTCGAGGCTGGCTAATGAAAAACTGTTTTTT. The encoded protein is CSVASRLANEKLFF. The chain is built from TRBV29-1 and TRBJ1-4; D is ambiguous. The CDR3 is 14 amino acids. V was trimmed by 4 bases and J by 3 bases, leaving 12 bases between them. Germline CDR1 SQVTM, CDR2 ANQGSEA.